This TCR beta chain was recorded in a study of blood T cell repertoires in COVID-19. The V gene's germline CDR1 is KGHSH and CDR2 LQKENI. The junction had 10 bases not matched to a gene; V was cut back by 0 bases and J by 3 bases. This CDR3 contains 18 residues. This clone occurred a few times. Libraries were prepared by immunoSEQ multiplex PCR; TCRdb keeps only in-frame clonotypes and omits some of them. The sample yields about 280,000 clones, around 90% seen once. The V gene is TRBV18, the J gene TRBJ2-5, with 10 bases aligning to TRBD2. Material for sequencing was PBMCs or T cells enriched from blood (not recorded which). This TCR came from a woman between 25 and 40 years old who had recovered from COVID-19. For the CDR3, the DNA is TGTGCCAGCTCACCACCGTCTTCGAGCGGGAGGGCCAAAGAGACCCAGTACTTC. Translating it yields CASSPPSSSGRAKETQYF.